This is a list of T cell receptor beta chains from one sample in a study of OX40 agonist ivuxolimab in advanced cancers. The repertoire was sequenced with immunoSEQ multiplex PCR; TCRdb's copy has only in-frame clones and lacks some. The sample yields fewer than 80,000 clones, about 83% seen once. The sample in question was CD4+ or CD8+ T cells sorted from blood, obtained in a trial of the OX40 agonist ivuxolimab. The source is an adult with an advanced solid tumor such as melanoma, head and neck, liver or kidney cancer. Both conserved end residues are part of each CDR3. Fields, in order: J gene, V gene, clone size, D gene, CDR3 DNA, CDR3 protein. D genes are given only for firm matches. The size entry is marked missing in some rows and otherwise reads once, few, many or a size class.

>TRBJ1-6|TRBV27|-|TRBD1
TGTGCCAGCAGTATGCGGGACAGGGCGCATTCACCCCTCCACTTT
CASSMRDRAHSPLHF
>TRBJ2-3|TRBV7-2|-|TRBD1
TGTGCCAGCAGCTTAGTGTTCGCGGGACAGGGAATGGGGACTCAGTATTTT
CASSLVFAGQGMGTQYF
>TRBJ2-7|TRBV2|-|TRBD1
TGTGCCAGCAGCGGGACAGGGAAGAACGAGCAGTACTTC
CASSGTGKNEQYF
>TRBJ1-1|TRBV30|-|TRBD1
TGTGCCTGGAGTGGACAGGGGGCAGAAGCTTTCTTT
CAWSGQGAEAFF
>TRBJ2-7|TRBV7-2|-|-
TGTGCCAGCAGCTTAGACAGATTGTCCTACGAGCAGTACTTC
CASSLDRLSYEQYF
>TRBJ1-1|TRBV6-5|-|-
TGTGCCAGCAGTTACCGAAGGAACACTGAAGCTTTCTTT
CASSYRRNTEAFF
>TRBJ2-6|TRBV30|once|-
TGTGCCTGGAGTGTAAAAAAGACGCGTGGGGCCAACGTCCTGACTTTC
CAWSVKKTRGANVLTF
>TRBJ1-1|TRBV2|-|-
TGTGCCAGGGGGGGGAACACTGAAGCTTTCTTT
CARGGNTEAFF
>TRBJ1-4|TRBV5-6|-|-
TGTGCCAGCAGTCATCAGGGGAGTATAAAACTGTTTTTT
CASSHQGSIKLFF
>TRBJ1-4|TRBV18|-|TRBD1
TGTGCCAGCTCACTGTCGACAGGGCTTAATGAAAAACTGTTTTTT
CASSLSTGLNEKLFF
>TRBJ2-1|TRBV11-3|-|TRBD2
TGTGCCAGCAGCTTAGATTCAGCGGGGATCTACAATGAGCAGTTCTTC
CASSLDSAGIYNEQFF
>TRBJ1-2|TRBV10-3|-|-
TGTGCCATCAGTGAGTCGGACACCGTTAGTGGCTACACCTTC
CAISESDTVSGYTF